This entry lists 8 T cell receptor beta chains sequenced from one sample in a study of Ad26.COV2.S vaccination and SARS-CoV-2 variants. Assay: immunoSEQ multiplex PCR; the TCRdb copy retains only in-frame clones and omits some. This table has 350,000 to 500,000 clones, 80% to 95% appearing once. Regarding treatment: roughly 20 received Ad26.COV2.S at low or high dose, single or two shots; 5 received placebo; per-sample allocation not given. Sampling was performed 63 days after the first vaccine or placebo injection. The source material was peripheral blood, sampled in a trial of Ad26.COV2.S vaccine versus placebo. These receptors were taken from a person aged 18-60 years who received the Ad26.COV2.S COVID-19 vaccine or a placebo.

The gene calls are TRBV28 and TRBJ2-3, with 7 bases fitting TRBD2. CDR1 and CDR2 (germline): MDHEN, SYDVKM. The CDR3 runs 17 residues. V shed 3 bases and J 2 bases; nucleotides not matched to a gene: 11. In DNA, the CDR3 is TGTGCCAGCAGTTTGGGTTTGCGGGAGCCATACACAGATACGCAGTATTTT. Translation: CASSLGLREPYTDTQYF.

This chain uses TRBV5-6 with TRBJ2-7; the D gene is possibly TRBD1 (5 bases). The CDR3 runs to 14 residues. CDR1 and CDR2 (germline): SGHDT, YYEEEE. V lost 4 bases and J lost 4, with 15 bases in between. CDR3 sequence reads: CASSPYRTSYEQYF. The CDR3 DNA follows: TGTGCCAGCAGCCCATACAGGACCTCTTACGAGCAGTACTTC. The whole variable domain, remainder taken from reference TRBV5-6 and TRBJ2-7, is DAGVTQSPTHLIKTRGQQVTLRCSPKSGHDTVSWYQQALGQGPQFIFQYYEEEERQRGNFPDRFSGHQFPNYSSELNVNALLLGDSALYLCASSPYRTSYEQYFGPGTRLTVT.

The chain uses TRBV5-5 and TRBJ2-5; D is undetermined. With 2 bases removed from V and 1 base from J, the gap between germline ends came to 6 bases. The CDR3 totals 13 residues. CDR1 is SGHKS, CDR2 YYEKEE, per germline (reference sequence). The CDR3 here is CASSFGFQETQYF. CDR3 nucleotide sequence: TGTGCCAGCAGCTTCGGGTTCCAAGAGACCCAGTACTTC.

This rearrangement joins TRBV9 to TRBJ2-3, with 8 bases that match TRBD2. This CDR3 region has 15 residues. Germline CDR1 reads SGDLS; CDR2 reads YYNGEE. After removal of 4 bases from V and 4 bases from J, the junction contained 8 bases not matched to a gene. The CDR3 sequence: CASSPSGGAADTQYF. Here the CDR3 DNA reads TGTGCCAGCAGCCCTTCCGGGGGGGCCGCAGATACGCAGTATTTT.

V and J are TRBV4-1 and TRBJ2-1, with D tentatively TRBD1 (5 bases). The germline V gene has CDR1 MGHRA and CDR2 YSYEKL. Deletions cut 1 base from V and 5 bases from J, with 6 bases between. The CDR3 has 13 residues. CDR3 protein: CASSQGQHNEQFF. In nucleotides, the CDR3 is TGCGCCAGCAGCCAAGGACAGCACAATGAGCAGTTCTTC.

The J gene is TRBJ2-3, the V gene TRBV7-2, with D perhaps assigned TRBD1 or TRBD2 (5 bases each). The germline V and J ends were trimmed by 5 bases and 6 bases, with 15 bases remaining between them. CDR1 is SGHTA and CDR2 is FQGNSA in the germline V gene. The CDR3 totals 14 residues. The CDR3 DNA is TGTGCCAGCAGCGTTGGGACCCCGTCCGATACGCAGTATTTT. This encodes CASSVGTPSDTQYF.

The chain is built from TRBV5-1 and TRBJ1-1; D is unclear. CDR3 size: 13 residues. V lost 1 base and J lost 1, with 5 bases in between. Germline V CDR1 and CDR2: SGHRS, YFSETQ. CDR3 nucleotides: TGCGCCAGCAGCTTGATGGGGAACACTGAAGCTTTCTTT. This encodes CASSLMGNTEAFF.

The rearrangement joins TRBV6-5 to TRBJ1-2; D may be TRBD1 (5 bases). The V end lost 7 bases, the J end lost 4 bases, and 16 bases lay between the germline ends. CDR3 length: 14 residues. Germline CDR1 and CDR2: MNHEY and SVGAGI. The CDR3 loop is CASIFGGTGYGYTF. The CDR3 DNA reads as TGTGCCAGCATCTTCGGAGGGACGGGCTATGGCTACACCTTC.